This is a list of T cell receptor beta chains from one sample in a study of beta chain features in type 1 diabetes. Sequencing was performed with immunoSEQ multiplex PCR; in TCRdb, only in-frame clones are kept and a portion is missing. Here the sample spans around 300,000 clones, 7% to 9% being singletons. Input material: central memory CD4+ T cells from blood. The receptor source for this set is a woman younger than 35 in good health. CDR3s include the opening cysteine and the closing phenylalanine or tryptophan. D genes are given only for firm matches. Clone size appears in some rows only: once, few, many, or a class for an expanded clone.

J: TRBJ1-1
size: .
D: .
V: TRBV7-6
CDR3: CASSLGREAFF
DNA: TGTGCCAGCAGCTTAGGACGCGAAGCTTTCTTT

J: TRBJ1-1
size: .
D: .
V: TRBV29-1
CDR3: CSVEEQQNTEAFF
DNA: TGCAGCGTGGAGGAACAGCAGAACACTGAAGCTTTCTTT

J: TRBJ2-5
size: .
D: .
V: TRBV5-4
CDR3: CASSSRVADRVAQYF
DNA: TGTGCCAGCAGCTCCCGGGTAGCGGACCGTGTGGCCCAGTACTTC

J: TRBJ2-1
size: .
D: .
V: TRBV7-9
CDR3: CASSPLLGPRSEQFF
DNA: TGTGCCAGCAGCCCACTCCTGGGACCCCGCAGTGAGCAGTTCTTC

J: TRBJ2-7
size: many
D: .
V: TRBV4-2
CDR3: CASSQGNRESYEQYF
DNA: TGTGCCAGCAGCCAAGGAAACAGGGAAAGCTACGAGCAGTACTTC

J: TRBJ2-7
size: few
D: TRBD1
V: TRBV7-9
CDR3: CASSLAGGRGNEQYF
DNA: TGTGCCAGCAGCTTAGCAGGGGGCCGGGGCAACGAGCAGTACTTC

J: TRBJ1-5
size: many
D: .
V: TRBV6-6
CDR3: CASSWRDNQPQHF
DNA: TGTGCCAGCAGTTGGCGTGATAATCAGCCCCAGCATTTT

J: TRBJ1-2
size: .
D: .
V: TRBV7-2
CDR3: CASSFQPRSANYGYTF
DNA: TGTGCCAGCAGCTTCCAGCCTAGGTCCGCTAACTATGGCTACACCTTC

J: TRBJ2-1
size: few
D: TRBD2
V: TRBV25-1
CDR3: CASVLAGLNEQFF
DNA: TGTGCCAGCGTTTTAGCGGGATTGAATGAGCAGTTCTTC

J: TRBJ1-1
size: many
D: TRBD1
V: TRBV2
CDR3: CARTRTGLNTEAFF
DNA: TGTGCCAGGACTCGGACAGGTCTGAACACTGAAGCTTTCTTT